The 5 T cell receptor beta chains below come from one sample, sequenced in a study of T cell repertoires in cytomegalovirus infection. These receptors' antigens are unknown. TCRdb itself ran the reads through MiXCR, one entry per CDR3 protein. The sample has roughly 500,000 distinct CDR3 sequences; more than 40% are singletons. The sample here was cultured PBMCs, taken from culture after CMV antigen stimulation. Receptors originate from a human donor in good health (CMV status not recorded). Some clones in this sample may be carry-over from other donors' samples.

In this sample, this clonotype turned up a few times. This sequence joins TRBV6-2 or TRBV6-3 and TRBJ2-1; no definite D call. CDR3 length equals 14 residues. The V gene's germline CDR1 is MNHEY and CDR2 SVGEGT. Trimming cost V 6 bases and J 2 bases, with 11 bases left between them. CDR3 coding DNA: TGTGCCAGCAGCTGGGGTGGAGCCTACAATGAGCAGTTCTTC. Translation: CASSWGGAYNEQFF.

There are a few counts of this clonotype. The CDR3 loop is CASSQEARPSGNTIYF. CDR3 sequence (DNA): TGCGCCAGCAGCCAAGAGGCCCGCCCCTCTGGAAACACCATATATTTT. J is TRBJ1-3 and V is TRBV4-3; D uncertain. In germline, CDR1 is LGHNA, CDR2 YSLEER. The CDR3 spans 16 residues. Trimming cost V 0 bases and J 0 bases, with 9 bases left between them.

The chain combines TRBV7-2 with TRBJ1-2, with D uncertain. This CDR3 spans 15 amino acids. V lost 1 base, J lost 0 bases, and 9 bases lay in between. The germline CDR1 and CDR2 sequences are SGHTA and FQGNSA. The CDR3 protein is CASSLVLAANYGYTF. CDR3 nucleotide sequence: TGTGCCAGCAGCTTAGTGCTGGCAGCTAACTATGGCTACACCTTC.

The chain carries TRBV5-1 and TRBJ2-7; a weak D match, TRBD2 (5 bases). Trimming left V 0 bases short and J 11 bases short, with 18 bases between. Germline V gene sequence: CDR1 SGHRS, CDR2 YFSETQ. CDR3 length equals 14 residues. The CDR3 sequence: CASSLAPPSGKKYF. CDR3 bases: TGCGCCAGCAGCTTGGCTCCCCCCTCGGGGAAGAAGTACTTC.

The CDR3 is CASSFYKGLAATNEQFF. The CDR3 nucleotides are TGTGCCAGCAGCTTTTATAAGGGACTAGCGGCGACAAATGAGCAGTTCTTC. V is TRBV6-2 or TRBV6-3 and J is TRBJ2-1, with 11 bases identical to TRBD2. This CDR3 region has 17 residues. With 6 bases clipped from V and 7 bases from J, the junction kept 14 bases outside the gene matches. Germline V gene sequence: CDR1 MNHEY, CDR2 SVGEGT.